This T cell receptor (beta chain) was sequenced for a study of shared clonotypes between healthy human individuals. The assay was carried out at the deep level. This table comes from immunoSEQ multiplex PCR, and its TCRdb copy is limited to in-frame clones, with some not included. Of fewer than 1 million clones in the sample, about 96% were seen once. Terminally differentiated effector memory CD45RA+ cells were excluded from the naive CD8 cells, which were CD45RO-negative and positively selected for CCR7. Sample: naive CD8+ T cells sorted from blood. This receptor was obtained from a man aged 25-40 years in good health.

CDR3 coding DNA: TGTGCCAGCAGCCGCCTGGACGGAGCTTTCACAGATACGCAGTATTTT. This gives the protein CASSRLDGAFTDTQYF. The chain joins TRBV7-3 to TRBJ2-3; D is uncertain. This CDR3 spans 16 amino acids. V was clipped by 5 bases and J by 2 bases, with 17 bases between them. Germline CDR1 is SGHTA and CDR2 is FQGTGA.